The 29 T cell receptor beta chains below all came from one sample that was sequenced in a study of radiotherapy plus CTLA-4 blockade in lung cancer. Method: immunoSEQ multiplex PCR; TCRdb's copy keeps in-frame clones and lacks some. The table includes about 50,000 clones, roughly four fifths detected once. Source: peripheral blood, taken from a patient treated with radiotherapy plus ipilimumab. The receptors derive from a human donor with non-small cell lung cancer who had a complete response to radiotherapy plus ipilimumab.

This clone was observed a handful of times. The chain is built from TRBV2 and TRBJ2-7; 7 nucleotides match TRBD1. V shed 5 bases, J shed 6 bases, and the junction held 4 bases outside the gene matches. CDR3 size: 12 residues. Germline V gene data show CDR1 as SNHLY and CDR2 as FYNNEI. The CDR3 reads CASSKGTAEQYF. For the CDR3, the DNA is TGTGCCAGCAGTAAAGGGACAGCCGAGCAGTACTTC.

This chain connects TRBV7-3 to TRBJ1-2, with TRBD1 matching over 12 bases. Germline V gene data show CDR1 as SGHTA and CDR2 as FQGTGA. CDR3 size: 14 residues. The V and J ends lost 5 bases and 7 bases, in that order; junction bases with no gene match: 5. The CDR3 nucleotides are TGTGCCAGCAGCCCCACGGGACAGGGGGCTGGCTACACCTTC. Translating it yields CASSPTGQGAGYTF.

The DNA of the CDR3 is TGTGCCAGCAGCCAAGCCAGGGCTGGGGCCAACGTCCTGACTTTC. Amino acids: CASSQARAGANVLTF. The chain combines TRBV14 with TRBJ2-6; the D gene is possibly TRBD1 (5 bases). This CDR3 has 15 residues. CDR1 is SGHDN and CDR2 is FVKESK in the germline V gene. V was trimmed by 1 base and J by 2 bases, leaving 6 bases between them.

DNA of the CDR3: TGTGCCAGTAGTATTGCAGGGGCGGATGGCTACACCTTC. Encoded protein: CASSIAGADGYTF. The chain is built from TRBV19 and TRBJ1-2; TRBD1 might be the D (6 bases). There are 13 residues in the CDR3. V was pared by 3 bases and J by 6 bases, with 11 bases between. Germline V lookup: CDR1 LNHDA, CDR2 SQIVND (reference sequence).

The chain has TRBV7-2 and TRBJ1-5; possibly TRBD1 for D (5 bases). Germline assignment: CDR1 SGHTA and CDR2 FQGNSA. Trimming stripped 2 bases from V and 2 bases from J, with 7 bases between. This CDR3 is built from 14 residues. CDR3 bases: TGTGCCAGCAGCTTATGGGGGGGCAATCAGCCCCAGCATTTT. This encodes CASSLWGGNQPQHF.

In its sample, this clone was seen a few times. The chain has TRBV30 and TRBJ2-3; a possible D gene is TRBD2 (6 bases). The CDR3 consists of 17 residues. Germline V gives CDR1 GTSNPN, CDR2 SVGIG (reference sequence). Trimming took off 0 bases at V and 5 bases at J, with 21 bases between the two ends. This CDR3 is CAWSVGAGTGWVDTQYF. CDR3 nucleotides: TGTGCCTGGAGTGTAGGGGCGGGGACGGGTTGGGTAGATACGCAGTATTTT.

The chain carries TRBV6-4 and TRBJ1-1; TRBD1 agrees at 8 bases. The CDR3 is made up of 13 amino acids. Germline V gives CDR1 MRHNA, CDR2 SNTAGT. Trimming at V came to 2 bases and at J to 4 bases, leaving 0 bases not matched to a gene. CDR3 nucleotide sequence: TGTGCCAGCAGTGACGGACAGGGCACTGAAGCTTTCTTT. Its translation: CASSDGQGTEAFF.

The rearrangement joins TRBV18 to TRBJ1-1; TRBD1 might be the D (6 bases). This CDR3 has 15 amino acids. The germline V gene encodes CDR1 KGHSH and CDR2 LQKENI. Trimming pared 5 bases from V and 7 bases from J, leaving 20 bases between. The CDR3 here is CASSSVLNQGNEAFF. In DNA, the CDR3 is TGTGCCAGCTCATCTGTCCTAAACCAGGGGAATGAAGCTTTCTTT.

The J gene is TRBJ2-1, the V gene TRBV7-8, with a tentative D call TRBD1 (6 bases). V lost 2 bases, J lost 7 bases, and 12 bases lay in between. Germline V lookup: CDR1 SGHVS, CDR2 FQNEAQ. This CDR3 contains 14 residues. For the CDR3, the DNA is TGTGCCAGCAGCTTATTGGGGGCGGATAATGAGCAGTTCTTC. Its translation is CASSLLGADNEQFF.

The chain employs TRBV28 and TRBJ2-5; D not resolved. Germline V gene lookup returns CDR1 MDHEN and CDR2 SYDVKM. Deletions cut 5 bases from V and 1 base from J, with 8 bases between. The CDR3 covers 13 residues. This chain's CDR3 is CASSPRGQETQYF. The CDR3 DNA reads TGTGCCAGCAGTCCCCGAGGCCAAGAGACCCAGTACTTC.

This rearrangement joins TRBV7-2 to TRBJ2-1; 7 bases line up with TRBD1. Unmatched junction bases numbered 9, after V lost 5 bases and J lost 5 bases. The germline gives CDR1 SGHTA, CDR2 FQGNSA. The CDR3 runs 15 residues. The CDR3 here is CASSPGGRTNNEQFF. The DNA of the CDR3 is TGTGCCAGCAGCCCAGGGGGACGGACCAACAATGAGCAGTTCTTC.

The chain carries TRBV5-4 and TRBJ2-2; 14 bases are shared with TRBD2. The trim removed 4 bases at V and 2 bases at J, leaving 7 bases unmatched. Germline CDR1 reads SGHNT; CDR2 reads YYREEE (reference sequence). The CDR3 totals 18 residues. The CDR3 DNA follows: TGTGCCAGCAGCGGAGGGACTAGCGGGGGCCTCAACACCGGGGAGCTGTTTTTT. Translation gives CASSGGTSGGLNTGELFF.

This rearrangement joins TRBV5-4 to TRBJ1-4; the D is unclear. Trimming cost V 0 bases and J 0 bases, with 6 bases left between them. Germline V CDR1 and CDR2: SGHNT, YYREEE (reference sequence). The CDR3 has 15 residues. CDR3 bases: TGTGCCAGCAGCTTGGTAGGAGCAACTAATGAAAAACTGTTTTTT. Its protein is CASSLVGATNEKLFF.

This clone has a handful of counts. The rearrangement links TRBV7-9 to TRBJ2-3, with 12 bases lining up with TRBD2. The V gene's germline CDR1 is SEHNR and CDR2 FQNEAQ (reference sequence). Trimming cost V 5 bases and J 2 bases; bases outside gene matches: 11. The CDR3 runs 18 residues. The CDR3 nucleotides are TGTGCCAGCAGCCCCAAACTGCGACTAGCGGGGGTCACAGATACGCAGTATTTT. It encodes CASSPKLRLAGVTDTQYF.

The gene calls are TRBV5-6 and TRBJ1-2; D gene uncertain. Per the germline V gene, CDR1 is SGHDT and CDR2 is YYEEEE. The CDR3 consists of 16 residues. The V end was cut by 0 bases, the J end by 0 bases, with 12 bases between. DNA of the CDR3: TGTGCCAGCAGCTTGGTCGGGGTGGGGTCTAACTATGGCTACACCTTC. Translating gives CASSLVGVGSNYGYTF. The whole variable domain, remainder taken from reference TRBV5-6 and TRBJ1-2, is DAGVTQSPTHLIKTRGQQVTLRCSPKSGHDTVSWYQQALGQGPQFIFQYYEEEERQRGNFPDRFSGHQFPNYSSELNVNALLLGDSALYLCASSLVGVGSNYGYTFGSGTRLTVV.

This clone has only one observation. This chain joins TRBV28 and TRBJ2-3, with a possible D match to TRBD1 (5 bases). The CDR3 extends over 17 amino acids. Trimming removed 1 base from V and 7 bases from J, with 21 bases in between. Germline CDR1 is MDHEN and CDR2 is SYDVKM. The CDR3, as DNA: TGTGCCAGCAGTTTATATCCCCTAACGCACTCAGGGAATACGCAGTATTTT. Protein sequence: CASSLYPLTHSGNTQYF.

CDR3 protein: CASSYRGGAYEQYF. In DNA form, the CDR3 reads TGTGCCAGCAGTTACAGGGGAGGGGCTTACGAGCAGTACTTC. The chain uses TRBV6-5 and TRBJ2-7, with 7 bases identical to TRBD2. The CDR3 has 14 residues. The junction had 5 bases not matched to a gene; V was cut back by 2 bases and J by 4 bases. From germline, CDR1 is MNHEY and CDR2 SVGAGI.

The rearrangement uses TRBV6-1 and TRBJ2-2; D call uncertain. CDR1 and CDR2 (germline): MNHNS, SASEGT. The V end was cut by 8 bases, the J end by 2 bases, with 12 bases between. CDR3 size: 14 residues. The DNA of the CDR3 is TGTGCCAGCGCCGGCAGGATCAACACCGGGGAGCTGTTTTTT. Translation gives CASAGRINTGELFF.

Sample share makes this clone medium-sized. V usage is TRBV6-4 and J usage is TRBJ2-7; TRBD2 matches at 8 bases. Germline CDR1 reads MRHNA; CDR2 reads SNTAGT. This CDR3 has 15 amino acids. V lost 4 bases to trimming and J lost 2 bases; unmatched junction nucleotides: 7. In DNA, the CDR3 is TGTGCCAGCAGTGCTAGCGGGCGGTCCACCTACGAGCAGTACTTC. This codes for CASSASGRSTYEQYF.

A note on this clone: Without the conserved terminal phenylalanine or tryptophan, this CDR3 likely stems from a read error. The chain links TRBV30 to TRBJ1-2, with 8 bases aligning to TRBD1. V trimming: 2 bases; J trimming: 4 bases; junction bases outside the gene matches: 6. Germline V gives CDR1 GTSNPN, CDR2 SVGIG (reference sequence). This CDR3 comprises 14 residues. The CDR3 spells CAWSRDRGGYGYTL. DNA of the CDR3: TGTGCCTGGAGTAGAGACAGGGGAGGCTATGGCTACACCCTC.

CDR3 nucleotide sequence: TGCGCCAGCAGCCAAGATTGGGGGGGATTGAGCTACACCTTC. Protein sequence: CASSQDWGGLSYTF. V gene TRBV4-3 combines with J gene TRBJ1-2; D might be TRBD1 (5 bases). CDR1 and CDR2 (germline): LGHNA, YSLEER. The CDR3 is made up of 14 amino acids. Trimming removed 0 bases at V and 9 bases at J, with 14 bases between.

In its sample, this clone was seen a few times. V usage is TRBV5-4 and J usage is TRBJ2-2, with 9 bases lining up with TRBD2. The CDR3 is made up of 13 amino acids. Looked up from germline, CDR1 is SGHNT and CDR2 is YYREEE (reference sequence). V trimming: 7 bases; J trimming: 5 bases; junction bases outside the gene matches: 3. The CDR3 sequence is CASGAGGTGELFF. The CDR3, as DNA: TGTGCCAGCGGAGCGGGAGGAACCGGGGAGCTGTTTTTT.

The V and J genes are TRBV5-6 and TRBJ2-7; D unresolved. CDR3 size: 12 residues. Germline loops: CDR1 SGHDT, CDR2 YYEEEE. Trimming removed 2 bases from V and 5 bases from J, with 8 bases in between. Here the CDR3 DNA reads TGTGCCAGCAGCTTTCCAGGAAACGAGCAGTACTTC. Protein product: CASSFPGNEQYF.

As concerns this clone: A junction end diverges from the germline sequence, so it may reflect a read error. The chain recombines TRBV4-1 with TRBJ2-7, with TRBD2 matching over 7 bases. The germline V gene encodes CDR1 MGHRA and CDR2 YSYEKL. The CDR3 contains 15 residues. CDR3 DNA sequence: TGCGCCAGCAGCCAAGACCGGGACTACTCCTACGAGCAGTGCTTC. It specifies CASSQDRDYSYEQCF.

V is TRBV6-1 and J is TRBJ2-5; perhaps TRBD2 as D (5 bases). This CDR3 is built from 13 residues. Trimming shortened V by 6 bases and J by 11 bases, and 19 bases separated the two germline ends. The germline V gene has CDR1 MNHNS and CDR2 SASEGT. In nucleotides, the CDR3 is TGTGCCAGCAGACTACAGAGCGTTGGGGAGCAGTACTTC. This encodes CASRLQSVGEQYF.

This clone has only a few counts. The chain combines TRBV7-3 with TRBJ2-7; 8 bases match TRBD2. This CDR3 spans 15 amino acids. Per germline, CDR1 SGHTA and CDR2 FQGTGA. Unmatched junction bases numbered 7, after V lost 3 bases and J lost 3 bases. The CDR3 DNA is TGTGCCAGCAGCTTGGTCGGAGCGGGAGACTACGAGCAGTACTTC. This translates into CASSLVGAGDYEQYF.

This chain joins TRBV2 and TRBJ2-5; D perhaps matches TRBD1 (7 bases). This CDR3 region has 15 residues. CDR1 and CDR2 (germline): SNHLY, FYNNEI. The V end was cut by 5 bases, the J end by 2 bases, with 15 bases between. The CDR3 DNA follows: TGTGCCAGCAGTAGACAGGGTGCGGGGCAAGAGACCCAGTACTTC. Translation gives CASSRQGAGQETQYF.

This chain connects TRBV7-8 to TRBJ2-7; the D gene is possibly TRBD1 (6 bases). Germline V CDR1 and CDR2: SGHVS, FQNEAQ. The V end lost 5 bases, the J end lost 4 bases, and 27 bases lay between the germline ends. There are 18 residues in the CDR3. The CDR3 nucleotides read TGTGCCAGCAGCCCCCCTGGGGGACACCGAGGTGTCTGGTACGAGCAGTACTTC. This sequence encodes CASSPPGGHRGVWYEQYF.

The rearrangement uses TRBV4-3 and TRBJ2-2, with 10 bases fitting TRBD2. Losses at the gene ends were 5 bases for V and 6 bases for J; bases not matched to a gene: 9. Per germline, CDR1 LGHNA and CDR2 YSLEER. This CDR3 spans 16 amino acids. Here the CDR3 reads CASSSQAGGFSGELFF. DNA of the CDR3: TGCGCCAGCAGCTCACAAGCGGGGGGGTTCTCCGGGGAGCTGTTTTTT.